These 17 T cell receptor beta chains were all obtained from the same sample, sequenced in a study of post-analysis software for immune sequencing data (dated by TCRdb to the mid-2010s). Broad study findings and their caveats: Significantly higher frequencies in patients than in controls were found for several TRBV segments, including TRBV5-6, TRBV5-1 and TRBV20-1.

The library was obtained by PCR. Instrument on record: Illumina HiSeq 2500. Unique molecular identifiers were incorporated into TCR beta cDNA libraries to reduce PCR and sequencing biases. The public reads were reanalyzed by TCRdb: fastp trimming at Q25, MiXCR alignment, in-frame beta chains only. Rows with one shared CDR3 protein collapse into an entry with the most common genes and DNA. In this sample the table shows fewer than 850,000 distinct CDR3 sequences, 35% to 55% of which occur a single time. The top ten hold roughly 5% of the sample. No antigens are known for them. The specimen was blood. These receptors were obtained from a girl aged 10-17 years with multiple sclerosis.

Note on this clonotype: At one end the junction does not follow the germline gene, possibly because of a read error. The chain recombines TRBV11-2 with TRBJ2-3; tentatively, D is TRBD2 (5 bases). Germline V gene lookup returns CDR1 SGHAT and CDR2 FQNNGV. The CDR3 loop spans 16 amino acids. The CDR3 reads CASSLERLSSTDTQYF. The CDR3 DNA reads TGTGCCAGCAGCTTAGAGCGACTATCTAGCACGGATACGCAGTATTTT.

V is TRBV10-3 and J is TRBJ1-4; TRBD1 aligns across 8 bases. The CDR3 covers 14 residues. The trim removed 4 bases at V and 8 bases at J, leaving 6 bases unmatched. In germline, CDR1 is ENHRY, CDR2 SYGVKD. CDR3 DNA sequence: TGTGCCATCAGTGGACCGGGACAGGAGGAAAAACTGTTTTTT. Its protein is CAISGPGQEEKLFF.

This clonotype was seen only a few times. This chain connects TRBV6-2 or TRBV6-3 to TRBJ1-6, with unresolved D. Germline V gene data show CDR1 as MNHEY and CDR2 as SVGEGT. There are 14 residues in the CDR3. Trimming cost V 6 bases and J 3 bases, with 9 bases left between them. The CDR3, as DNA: TGTGCCAGCAGCCAGAGGAGCTATAATTCACCCCTCCACTTT. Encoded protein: CASSQRSYNSPLHF.

Written as DNA, the CDR3 is TGTGCCAGCAGTAGGCGGAACACCGGGGAGCTGTTTTTT. The encoded protein is CASSRRNTGELFF. The chain employs TRBV5-4 and TRBJ2-2; D is unclear. Germline V gene sequence: CDR1 SGHNT, CDR2 YYREEE (reference sequence). The CDR3 sequence is 13 residues long. The germline V and J ends were trimmed by 5 bases and 1 base, with 6 bases remaining between them. Variable domain in full (rest from reference TRBV5-4 and TRBJ2-2): ETGVTQSPTHLIKTRGQQVTLRCSSQSGHNTVSWYQQALGQGPQFIFQYYREEENGRGNFPPRFSGLQFPNYSSELNVNALELDDSALYLCASSRRNTGELFFGEGSRLTVL.

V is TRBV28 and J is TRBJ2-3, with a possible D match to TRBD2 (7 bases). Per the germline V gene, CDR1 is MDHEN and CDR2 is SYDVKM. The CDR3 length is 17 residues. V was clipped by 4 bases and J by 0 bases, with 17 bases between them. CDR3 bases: TGTGCCAGCAGTTCCGCCTACAGGGAGGGTAGCACAGATACGCAGTATTTT. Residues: CASSSAYREGSTDTQYF.

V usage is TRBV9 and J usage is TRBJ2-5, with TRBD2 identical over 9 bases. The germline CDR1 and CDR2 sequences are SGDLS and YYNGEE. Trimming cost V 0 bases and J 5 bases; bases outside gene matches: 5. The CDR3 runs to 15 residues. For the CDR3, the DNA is TGTGCCAGCAGCGTAGTTGCGGGAGGGAAGGAGACCCAGTACTTC. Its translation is CASSVVAGGKETQYF.

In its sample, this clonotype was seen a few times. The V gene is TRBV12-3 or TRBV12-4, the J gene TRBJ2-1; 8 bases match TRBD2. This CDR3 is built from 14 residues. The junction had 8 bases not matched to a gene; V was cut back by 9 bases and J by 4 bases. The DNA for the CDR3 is TGTGCCAGTGCACACCTAGCGGGTTACAATGAGCAGTTCTTC. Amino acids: CASAHLAGYNEQFF.

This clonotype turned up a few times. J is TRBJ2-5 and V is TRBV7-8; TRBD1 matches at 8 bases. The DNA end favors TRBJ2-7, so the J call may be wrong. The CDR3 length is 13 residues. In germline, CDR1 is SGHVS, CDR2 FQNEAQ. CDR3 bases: TGTGCCAGCAGCACCGACAGGGGCCACGAGCAGTACTTC. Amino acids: CASSTDRGHEQYF.

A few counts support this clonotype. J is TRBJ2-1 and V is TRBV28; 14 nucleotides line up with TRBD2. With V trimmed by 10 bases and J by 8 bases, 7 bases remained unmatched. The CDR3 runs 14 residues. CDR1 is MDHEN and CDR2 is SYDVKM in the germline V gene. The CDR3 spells CATQGTSGSDEQFF. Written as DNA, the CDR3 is TGTGCCACCCAAGGGACTAGCGGGAGCGATGAGCAGTTCTTC. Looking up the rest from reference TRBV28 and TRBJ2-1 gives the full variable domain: DVKVTQSSRYLVKRTGEKVFLECVQDMDHENMFWYRQDPGLGLRLIYFSYDVKMKEKGDIPEGYSVSREKKERFSLILESASTNQTSMYLCATQGTSGSDEQFFGPGTRLTVL.

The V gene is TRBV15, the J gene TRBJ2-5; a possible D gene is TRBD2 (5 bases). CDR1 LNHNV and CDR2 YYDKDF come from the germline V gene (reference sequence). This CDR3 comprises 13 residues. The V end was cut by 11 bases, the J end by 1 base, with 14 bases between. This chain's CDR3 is CAAPGAAQETQYF. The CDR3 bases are TGTGCCGCACCCGGAGCGGCCCAAGAGACCCAGTACTTC.

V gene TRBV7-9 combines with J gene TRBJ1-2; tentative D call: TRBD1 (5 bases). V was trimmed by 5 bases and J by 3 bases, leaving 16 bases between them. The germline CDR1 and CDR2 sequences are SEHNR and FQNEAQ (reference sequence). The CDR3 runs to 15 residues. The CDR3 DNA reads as TGTGCCAGCAGCCTATCGGTGGGGGTGGACTATGGCTACACCTTC. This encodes CASSLSVGVDYGYTF. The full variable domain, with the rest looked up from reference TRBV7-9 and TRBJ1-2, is DTGVSQNPRHKITKRGQNVTFRCDPISEHNRLYWYRQTLGQGPEFLTYFQNEAQLEKSRLLSDRFSAERPKGSFSTLEIQRTEQGDSAMYLCASSLSVGVDYGYTFGSGTRLTVV.

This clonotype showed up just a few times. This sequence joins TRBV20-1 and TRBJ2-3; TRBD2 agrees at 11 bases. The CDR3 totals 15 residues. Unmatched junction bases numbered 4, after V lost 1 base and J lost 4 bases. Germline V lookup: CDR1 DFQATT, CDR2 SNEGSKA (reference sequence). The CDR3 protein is CSARVLAGGPDTQYF. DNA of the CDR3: TGCAGTGCTAGAGTTCTAGCGGGAGGCCCAGATACGCAGTATTTT.

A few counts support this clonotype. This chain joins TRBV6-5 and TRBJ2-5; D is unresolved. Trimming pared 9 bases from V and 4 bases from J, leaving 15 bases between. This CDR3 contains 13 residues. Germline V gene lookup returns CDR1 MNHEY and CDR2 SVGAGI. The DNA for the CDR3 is TGTGCCAGTAGTACCGCGCCTCCAGAGACCCAGTACTTC. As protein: CASSTAPPETQYF.

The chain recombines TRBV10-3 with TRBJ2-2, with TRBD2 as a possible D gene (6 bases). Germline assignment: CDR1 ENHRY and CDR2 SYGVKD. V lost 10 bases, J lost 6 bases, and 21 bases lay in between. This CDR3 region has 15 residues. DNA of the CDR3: TGTGCCACCGCAGGAGATCTAGCGCACCCCGGGGAGCTGTTTTTT. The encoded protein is CATAGDLAHPGELFF.

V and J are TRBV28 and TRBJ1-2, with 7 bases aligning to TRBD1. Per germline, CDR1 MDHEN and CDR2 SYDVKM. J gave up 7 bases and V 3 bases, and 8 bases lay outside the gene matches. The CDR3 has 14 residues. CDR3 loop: CASSLGRGQGGYTF. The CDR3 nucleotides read TGTGCCAGCAGTTTGGGTAGGGGGCAAGGTGGCTACACCTTC.

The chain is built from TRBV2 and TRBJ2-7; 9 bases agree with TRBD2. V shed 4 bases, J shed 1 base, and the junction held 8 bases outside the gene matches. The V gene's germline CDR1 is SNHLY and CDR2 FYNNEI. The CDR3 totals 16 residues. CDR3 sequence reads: CASSAPWREGSYEQYF. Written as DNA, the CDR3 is TGTGCCAGCAGTGCCCCATGGCGGGAGGGATCCTACGAGCAGTACTTC.

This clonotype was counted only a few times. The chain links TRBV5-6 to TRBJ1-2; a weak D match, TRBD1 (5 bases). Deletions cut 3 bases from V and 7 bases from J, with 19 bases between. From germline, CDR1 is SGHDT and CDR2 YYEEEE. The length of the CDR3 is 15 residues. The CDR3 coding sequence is TGTGCCAGCAGCTACCCCTCCGGGACCGGCCCTGGCTACACCTTC. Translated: CASSYPSGTGPGYTF. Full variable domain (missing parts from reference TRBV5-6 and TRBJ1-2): DAGVTQSPTHLIKTRGQQVTLRCSPKSGHDTVSWYQQALGQGPQFIFQYYEEEERQRGNFPDRFSGHQFPNYSSELNVNALLLGDSALYLCASSYPSGTGPGYTFGSGTRLTVV.